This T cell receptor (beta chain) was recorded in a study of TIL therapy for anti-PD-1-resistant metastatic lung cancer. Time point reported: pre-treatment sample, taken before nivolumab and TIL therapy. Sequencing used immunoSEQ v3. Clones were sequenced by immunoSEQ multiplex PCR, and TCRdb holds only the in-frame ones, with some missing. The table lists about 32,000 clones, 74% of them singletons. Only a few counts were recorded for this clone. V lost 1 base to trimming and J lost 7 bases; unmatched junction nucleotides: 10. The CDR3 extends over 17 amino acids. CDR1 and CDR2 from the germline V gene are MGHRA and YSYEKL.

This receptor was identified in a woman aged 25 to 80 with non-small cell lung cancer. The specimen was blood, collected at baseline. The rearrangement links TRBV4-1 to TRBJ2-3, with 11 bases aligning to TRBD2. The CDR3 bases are TGCGCCAGCAGCCAAGTCGGGTTAGCGGGAGGGCCTCATACGCAGTATTTT. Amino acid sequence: CASSQVGLAGGPHTQYF.